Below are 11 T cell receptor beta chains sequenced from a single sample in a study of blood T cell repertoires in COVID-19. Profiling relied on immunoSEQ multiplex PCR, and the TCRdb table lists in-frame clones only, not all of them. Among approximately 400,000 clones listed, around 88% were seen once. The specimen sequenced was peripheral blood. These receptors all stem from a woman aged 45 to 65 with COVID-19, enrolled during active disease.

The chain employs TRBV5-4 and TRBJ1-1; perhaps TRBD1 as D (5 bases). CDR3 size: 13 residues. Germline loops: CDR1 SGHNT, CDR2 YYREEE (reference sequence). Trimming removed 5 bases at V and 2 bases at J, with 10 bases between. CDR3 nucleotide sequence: TGTGCCAGCAGGGGGACTCCTAACACTGAAGCTTTCTTT. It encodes CASRGTPNTEAFF.

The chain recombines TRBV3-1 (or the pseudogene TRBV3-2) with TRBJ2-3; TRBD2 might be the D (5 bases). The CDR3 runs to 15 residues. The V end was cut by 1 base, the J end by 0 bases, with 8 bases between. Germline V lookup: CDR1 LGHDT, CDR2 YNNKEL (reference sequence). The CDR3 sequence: CASSQVGVSTDTQYF. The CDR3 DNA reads TGTGCCAGCAGCCAAGTCGGGGTCAGCACAGATACGCAGTATTTT.

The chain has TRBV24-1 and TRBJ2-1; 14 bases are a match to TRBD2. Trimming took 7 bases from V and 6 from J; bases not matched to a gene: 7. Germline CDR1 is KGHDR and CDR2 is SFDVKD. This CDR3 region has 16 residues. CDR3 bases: TGTGCCACCAGCACCTCCGGGACTAGCGGGGGCAATGAGCAGTTCTTC. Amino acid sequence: CATSTSGTSGGNEQFF.

CDR3 in amino acids: CSAGDSHEQYF. As DNA, the CDR3 is TGCAGCGCTGGGGACAGCCACGAGCAGTACTTC. This rearrangement joins TRBV29-1 to TRBJ2-7; TRBD1 matches at 7 bases. The CDR3 runs to 11 residues. The junction had 5 bases not matched to a gene; V was cut back by 7 bases and J by 5 bases. CDR1 is SQVTM, CDR2 ANQGSEA, per germline.

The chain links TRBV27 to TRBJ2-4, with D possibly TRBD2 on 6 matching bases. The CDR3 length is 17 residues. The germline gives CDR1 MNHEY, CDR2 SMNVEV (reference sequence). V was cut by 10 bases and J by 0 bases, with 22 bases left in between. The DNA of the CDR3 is TGTGCCACCACCCCCTCGCCGGGGGATCTAGCCAAAAACATTCAGTACTTC. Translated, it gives CATTPSPGDLAKNIQYF.

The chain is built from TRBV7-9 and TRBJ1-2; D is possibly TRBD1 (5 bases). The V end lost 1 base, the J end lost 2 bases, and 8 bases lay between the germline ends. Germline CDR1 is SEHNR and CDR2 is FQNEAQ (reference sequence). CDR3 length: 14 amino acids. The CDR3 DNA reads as TGTGCCAGCAGCTTAGGGACACCGAACTATGGCTACACCTTC. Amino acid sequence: CASSLGTPNYGYTF.

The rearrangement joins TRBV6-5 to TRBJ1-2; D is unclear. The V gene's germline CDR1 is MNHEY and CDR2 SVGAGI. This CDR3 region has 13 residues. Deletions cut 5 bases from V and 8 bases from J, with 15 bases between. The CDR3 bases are TGTGCCAGCAGTCCACTTCGGTTGAGGGGCTACACCTTC. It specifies CASSPLRLRGYTF.

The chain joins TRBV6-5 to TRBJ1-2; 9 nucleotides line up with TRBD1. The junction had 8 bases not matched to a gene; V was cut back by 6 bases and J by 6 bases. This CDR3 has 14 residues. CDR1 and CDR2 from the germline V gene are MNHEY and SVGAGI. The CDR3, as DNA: TGTGCCAGCAGGCCCCCGGGACAGGGTAATGGCTACACCTTC. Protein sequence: CASRPPGQGNGYTF.

The CDR3 loop is CASSYSSGSGGYEQYF. DNA for the CDR3: TGTGCCAGCAGTTACTCGAGTGGTAGCGGGGGGTACGAGCAGTACTTC. This chain joins TRBV6-5 and TRBJ2-7, with TRBD2 matching over 10 bases. The trim removed 0 bases at V and 4 bases at J, leaving 6 bases unmatched. Germline CDR1 is MNHEY and CDR2 is SVGAGI. The CDR3 runs to 16 residues.

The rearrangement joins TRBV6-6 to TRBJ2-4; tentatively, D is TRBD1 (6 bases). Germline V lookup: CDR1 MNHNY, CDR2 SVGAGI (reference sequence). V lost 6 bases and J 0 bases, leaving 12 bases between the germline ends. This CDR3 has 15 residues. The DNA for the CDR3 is TGTGCCAGCAGCCGGACAGAGCTAGCCAAAAACATTCAGTACTTC. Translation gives CASSRTELAKNIQYF.

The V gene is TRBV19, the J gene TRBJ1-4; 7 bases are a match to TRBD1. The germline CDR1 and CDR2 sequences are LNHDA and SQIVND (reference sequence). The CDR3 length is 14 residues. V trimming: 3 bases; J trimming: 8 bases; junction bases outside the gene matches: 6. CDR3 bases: TGTGCCAGTAGTATCTCCAGGGGGAAGGAAAAACTGTTTTTT. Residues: CASSISRGKEKLFF. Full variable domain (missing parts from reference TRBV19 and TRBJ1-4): DGGITQSPKYLFRKEGQNVTLSCEQNLNHDAMYWYRQDPGQGLRLIYYSQIVNDFQKGDIAEGYSVSREKKESFPLTVTSAQKNPTAFYLCASSISRGKEKLFFGSGTQLSVL.